The 24 T cell receptor beta chains in this list originate from one sample, sequenced in a study of T cells in Graves' hyperthyroidism and ophthalmopathy (dated by TCRdb to about 2019). Library preparation was by multiplex PCR. Sequencing was carried out with an Illumina HiSeq 2000. TCR beta CDR3 regions were amplified from RNA transcripts. The TCR CDR3 was subjected to a first round of RT-PCR using the HTBI primer set and the Qiagen OneStep RT-PCR kit. The public reads were reprocessed in TCRdb via fastp at Q25 and MiXCR, keeping in-frame beta chains. Each record represents a unique CDR3 protein, reported with the most common genes and DNA among its rows. The sample records around 600,000 distinct CDR3 sequences, 14% of which are singletons. 7.1% of the sample is taken by the ten largest. What was sequenced was blood. The receptors come from a woman younger than 35 with Graves' ophthalmopathy.

This clonotype was detected a few times. The J gene is TRBJ1-5, the V gene TRBV20-1; D unresolved. V shed 3 bases and J shed 4 bases, with 7 bases lying between them. Germline V lookup: CDR1 DFQATT, CDR2 SNEGSKA (reference sequence). The CDR3 is made up of 12 amino acids. The CDR3 DNA sequence: TGCAGTGCTAGCCAAGAGAATCAGCCCCAGCATTTT. Protein: CSASQENQPQHF.

This chain uses TRBV6-2 or TRBV6-3 with TRBJ2-5; TRBD1 might be the D (7 bases). Germline assignment: CDR1 MNHEY and CDR2 SVGEGT. This CDR3 has 16 residues. V lost 4 bases to trimming and J lost 2 bases, with 17 bases between them. Here the CDR3 DNA reads TGTGCCAGCAGTTCCTCGTGGAGGGGGCGGCAAGAGACCCAGTACTTC. Its protein is CASSSSWRGRQETQYF.

Only a few counts were recorded for this clonotype. This chain connects TRBV18 to TRBJ2-1; possibly TRBD2 for D (5 bases). Trimming cost V 5 bases and J 7 bases, with 18 bases left between them. The germline V gene has CDR1 KGHSH and CDR2 LQKENI. The CDR3 extends over 15 amino acids. The CDR3 sequence: CASSSSEGLQNEQFF. CDR3 in DNA: TGTGCCAGCTCATCCTCTGAGGGCCTCCAGAATGAGCAGTTCTTC.

This clonotype was counted many times. V and J are TRBV11-3 and TRBJ2-3; the match to TRBD2 covers 14 bases. V dropped 3 bases and J dropped 1; count of bases not matched to a gene: 6. The CDR3 is 18 amino acids. The V gene's germline CDR1 is SGHNT and CDR2 YENEEA. The CDR3 DNA sequence: TGTGCCAGCAGCTTCGGACTAGCGGGAGGCCCCCGCACAGATACGCAGTATTTT. It is translated as CASSFGLAGGPRTDTQYF.

The chain combines TRBV30 with TRBJ2-2, with 14 bases matching TRBD2. Germline V lookup: CDR1 GTSNPN, CDR2 SVGIG (reference sequence). The V and J ends lost 3 bases and 3 bases, in that order; junction bases with no gene match: 3. This CDR3 comprises 16 residues. Here the CDR3 DNA reads TGTGCCTGGAGCACGGGACTAGCGGGGGACACCGGGGAGCTGTTTTTT. Its protein is CAWSTGLAGDTGELFF.

CDR3 sequence: CSAGVEGTDTQYF. DNA of the CDR3: TGCAGTGCTGGGGTAGAGGGAACAGATACGCAGTATTTT. The J gene is TRBJ2-3, the V gene TRBV20-1, with D possibly TRBD2 on 5 matching bases. Trimming removed 5 bases at V and 3 bases at J, with 12 bases between. Germline values: CDR1 DFQATT, CDR2 SNEGSKA (reference sequence). CDR3 length: 13 amino acids.

J is TRBJ2-4 and V is TRBV5-1; TRBD1 matches at 9 bases. CDR1 is SGHRS, CDR2 YFSETQ, per germline. This CDR3 has 16 amino acids. After removal of 4 bases from V and 0 bases from J, the junction contained 5 bases not matched to a gene. CDR3 in DNA: TGCGCCAGCAGCACTGGACAGGGGAAAGCCAAAAACATTCAGTACTTC. Encoded protein: CASSTGQGKAKNIQYF.

The chain combines TRBV28 with TRBJ2-5; D perhaps matches TRBD1 (5 bases). V lost 8 bases and J 7 bases, leaving 14 bases between the germline ends. Germline-derived CDR1 and CDR2 are MDHEN and SYDVKM. The CDR3 consists of 12 residues. CDR3 nucleotides: TGTGCCAGCTCTGAGCAGGGCGTGACCCAGTACTTC. It yields the protein CASSEQGVTQYF.

This clonotype appeared many times. V and J are TRBV30 and TRBJ1-2; TRBD1 matches 8 bases. Per the germline V gene, CDR1 is GTSNPN and CDR2 is SVGIG (reference sequence). The CDR3 is 14 amino acids. With V trimmed by 2 bases and J by 7 bases, 9 bases remained unmatched. DNA for the CDR3: TGTGCCTGGAGTAAGCGGCAGGGGGCCGTTGGCTACACCTTC. This sequence encodes CAWSKRQGAVGYTF.

This clonotype occurred many times. V gene TRBV6-2 or TRBV6-3 combines with J gene TRBJ2-1; D unclear. V was cut by 4 bases and J by 4 bases, with 17 bases left in between. The CDR3 has 16 residues. CDR1 MNHEY and CDR2 SVGEGT come from the germline V gene. The DNA for the CDR3 is TGTGCCAGCAGTTTCACAAAGTCCTTATGGTACAATGAGCAGTTCTTC. Translating gives CASSFTKSLWYNEQFF.

The chain employs TRBV27 and TRBJ2-6; 12 nucleotides align to TRBD1. Trimming at V came to 4 bases and at J to 2 bases, leaving 6 bases not matched to a gene. Germline V CDR1 and CDR2: MNHEY, SMNVEV (reference sequence). The CDR3 is 18 amino acids. As DNA, the CDR3 is TGTGCCAGCAGTTGGTCCGGGACAGGGGGCGCTGGGGCCAACGTCCTGACTTTC. This sequence encodes CASSWSGTGGAGANVLTF.

In this sample, this clonotype turned up many times. The V call is TRBV11-2, the J call TRBJ2-3; 12 nucleotides agree with TRBD2. Trimming took 4 bases from V and 6 from J; bases not matched to a gene: 8. The CDR3 is 16 amino acids. Germline values: CDR1 SGHAT, CDR2 FQNNGV. This CDR3 is CASSSRLAGVMDTQYF. In DNA, the CDR3 is TGTGCCAGCAGCTCCCGACTAGCGGGAGTGATGGATACGCAGTATTTT.

This clonotype was counted at least ten times. The CDR3 DNA is TGTGCCAGCAGCTATCGACAGGCCTACGAGCAGTACTTC. This encodes CASSYRQAYEQYF. The chain carries TRBV7-2 and TRBJ2-7; weak D call: TRBD1 (6 bases). CDR1 SGHTA and CDR2 FQGNSA come from the germline V gene. The CDR3 consists of 13 residues. The V gene lost 4 bases and the J gene lost 2 bases, with 9 bases spanning the gap.

This clonotype showed up many times. This sequence joins TRBV6-4 and TRBJ2-1; TRBD2 aligns across 13 bases. Germline assignment: CDR1 MRHNA and CDR2 SNTAGT. V lost 2 bases, J lost 8 bases, and 3 bases stayed unmatched. The length of the CDR3 is 15 residues. The CDR3: CASSDGLAGVHEQFF. The DNA of the CDR3 is TGTGCCAGCAGTGACGGACTAGCGGGAGTCCATGAGCAGTTCTTC.

This clonotype was found a few times. The chain uses TRBV18 and TRBJ2-7; 7 bases line up with TRBD1. Germline-derived CDR1 and CDR2 are KGHSH and LQKENI. This CDR3 spans 17 amino acids. The V gene end was trimmed by 3 bases and the J gene end by 0 bases; junction bases not matched to a gene: 11. The CDR3 nucleotides are TGTGCCAGCTCACCGATCGTGACGAACAGGGGCTCCTACGAGCAGTACTTC. Protein product: CASSPIVTNRGSYEQYF.

This clonotype was observed a handful of times. The chain has TRBV7-9 and TRBJ2-7, with 10 positions matching TRBD1. Germline V lookup: CDR1 SEHNR, CDR2 FQNEAQ (reference sequence). This CDR3 has 13 residues. Unmatched junction bases numbered 8, after V lost 6 bases and J lost 9 bases. DNA for the CDR3: TGTGCCAGCAGGGGGACAGGGGATGGAGCGCAGTACTTC. It codes for CASRGTGDGAQYF.

This clonotype was found many times. The CDR3: CASSPRQDSLLNIQYF. CDR3 nucleotides: TGTGCCAGCTCACCGAGACAGGATTCGCTCTTAAACATTCAGTACTTC. V and J are TRBV18 and TRBJ2-4; the D gene is possibly TRBD1 (6 bases). V lost 3 bases and J lost 6, with 18 bases in between. The CDR3 is 16 amino acids. Germline V gives CDR1 KGHSH, CDR2 LQKENI.

This clonotype came up many times. The chain couples TRBV20-1 to TRBJ2-7; 11 bases fit TRBD2. Germline CDR1 is DFQATT and CDR2 is SNEGSKA (reference sequence). V dropped 5 bases and J dropped 1; count of bases not matched to a gene: 10. CDR3 length: 16 amino acids. CDR3 loop: CSALPLAGGKSYEQYF. Written as DNA, the CDR3 is TGCAGTGCTCTACCTCTAGCGGGGGGCAAGTCCTACGAGCAGTACTTC.

Ten or more counts support this clonotype. This rearrangement joins TRBV5-5 to TRBJ2-3; 9 nucleotides line up with TRBD2. The CDR3 contains 15 residues. Trimming at V came to 1 base and at J to 6 bases, leaving 6 bases not matched to a gene. The germline V gene encodes CDR1 SGHKS and CDR2 YYEKEE (reference sequence). The CDR3: CASSLLAGIWDTQYF. The CDR3 DNA reads TGTGCCAGCAGCTTGCTAGCGGGGATTTGGGATACGCAGTATTTT. The full variable domain, its missing parts supplied by reference TRBV5-5 and TRBJ2-3, is DAGVTQSPTHLIKTRGQQVTLRCSPISGHKSVSWYQQVLGQGPQFIFQYYEKEERGRGNFPDRFSARQFPNYSSELNVNALLLGDSALYLCASSLLAGIWDTQYFGPGTRLTVL.

This clonotype came up a few times. The V call is TRBV6-2 or TRBV6-3, the J call TRBJ1-5, with 10 nucleotides matching TRBD1. The germline V gene encodes CDR1 MNHEY and CDR2 SVGEGT. With 6 bases clipped from V and 8 bases from J, the junction kept 7 bases outside the gene matches. The CDR3 runs to 14 residues. CDR3 region: CASSRDRGREPQHF. Written as DNA, the CDR3 is TGTGCCAGCAGCCGAGACAGGGGGCGAGAGCCCCAGCATTTT.

The chain couples TRBV19 to TRBJ1-1; D gene ambiguous. The CDR3 runs 15 residues. Germline CDR1 reads LNHDA; CDR2 reads SQIVND (reference sequence). The ends were cut back, 3 bases at V and 1 base at J, with 12 bases in the middle. In DNA, the CDR3 is TGTGCCAGTAGTATGGCGTGGGGTGCGAACACTGAAGCTTTCTTT. This translates into CASSMAWGANTEAFF.

This clonotype was seen many times. This chain joins TRBV29-1 and TRBJ2-7; 7 positions match TRBD1. CDR1 and CDR2 (germline): SQVTM, ANQGSEA. The CDR3 runs to 14 residues. The trim removed 4 bases at V and 0 bases at J, leaving 6 bases unmatched. CDR3: CSVVWSGGSYEQYF. The CDR3 nucleotides read TGCAGCGTTGTTTGGTCAGGGGGCTCCTACGAGCAGTACTTC.

The V and J genes are TRBV2 and TRBJ1-1; D unclear. The CDR3 contains 13 residues. V was cut by 6 bases and J by 4 bases, with 12 bases left in between. Germline V lookup: CDR1 SNHLY, CDR2 FYNNEI. Written as DNA, the CDR3 is TGTGCCAGCAGGATGTGGGAAACCACTGAAGCTTTCTTT. This gives the protein CASRMWETTEAFF.

The table lists this clonotype with many counts. V is TRBV27 and J is TRBJ2-1; TRBD2 matches at 10 bases. The CDR3 consists of 15 residues. Germline V gene sequence: CDR1 MNHEY, CDR2 SMNVEV (reference sequence). Trimming at V came to 5 bases and at J to 7 bases, leaving 8 bases not matched to a gene. CDR3 residues: CASSLLAGVINEQFF. As DNA, the CDR3 is TGTGCCAGCAGTCTGCTAGCGGGAGTGATTAATGAGCAGTTCTTC.